Listed below are T cell receptor beta chains from one sample, sequenced in a study of T cells in Graves' hyperthyroidism and ophthalmopathy. TCRdb processed the multiplex PCR reads anew with MiXCR; each CDR3 protein has one entry. The table records 500,000 to 750,000 distinct CDR3 sequences, 13% to 15% of them present only once. The source material was blood. These TCRs come from a young woman with Graves' ophthalmopathy. CDR3s include the opening cysteine and the closing phenylalanine or tryptophan. The order of the fields is CDR3 length, V gene, J gene, D gene, clone size, CDR3 protein, CDR3 DNA. A D gene is named only where the DNA matches it firmly. Clone size is stated in some rows and not others, as once, few, many or a class when expanded.

cdr3_length: 15; v_call: TRBV12-5; j_call: TRBJ2-1; d_call: TRBD2; clone_size: many; cdr3_aa: CASGLGSLLAFEQFF; cdr3_nt: TGTGCTAGTGGTTTGGGGTCCTTACTAGCGTTTGAGCAGTTCTTC
cdr3_length: 15; v_call: TRBV6-2/TRBV6-3; j_call: TRBJ2-3; d_call: .; clone_size: many; cdr3_aa: CASTTPGFSADTQYF; cdr3_nt: TGTGCCAGCACCACCCCAGGGTTTAGCGCAGATACGCAGTATTTT
cdr3_length: 14; v_call: TRBV6-1; j_call: TRBJ1-3; d_call: .; clone_size: .; cdr3_aa: CASRGGFSGNTIYF; cdr3_nt: TGTGCCAGCAGGGGGGGATTCTCTGGAAACACCATATATTTT
cdr3_length: 15; v_call: TRBV27; j_call: TRBJ2-7; d_call: TRBD2; clone_size: few; cdr3_aa: CASSSRLAAAYEQYF; cdr3_nt: TGTGCCAGCAGTTCACGACTAGCCGCGGCCTACGAGCAGTACTTC
cdr3_length: 15; v_call: TRBV20-1; j_call: TRBJ1-2; d_call: .; clone_size: .; cdr3_aa: CSARSRLRANYGYTF; cdr3_nt: TGCAGTGCTAGATCGCGACTGAGAGCTAACTATGGCTACACCTTC
cdr3_length: 11; v_call: TRBV13; j_call: TRBJ1-2; d_call: .; clone_size: few; cdr3_aa: CASSTRDGYTF; cdr3_nt: TGTGCCAGCAGCACCAGGGATGGCTACACCTTC
cdr3_length: 14; v_call: TRBV5-6; j_call: TRBJ1-2; d_call: .; clone_size: few; cdr3_aa: CASSLDDSNYGYTF; cdr3_nt: TGTGCCAGCAGCTTGGATGACAGCAACTATGGCTACACCTTC
cdr3_length: 15; v_call: TRBV14; j_call: TRBJ2-1; d_call: .; clone_size: .; cdr3_aa: CASRRGFSAYNEQFF; cdr3_nt: TGTGCCAGCAGAAGGGGGTTCAGCGCCTACAATGAGCAGTTCTTC
cdr3_length: 14; v_call: TRBV20-1; j_call: TRBJ2-3; d_call: TRBD2; clone_size: few; cdr3_aa: CSARLAGVVDTQYF; cdr3_nt: TGCAGTGCTAGGCTAGCGGGAGTTGTGGATACGCAGTATTTT
cdr3_length: 20; v_call: TRBV6-2/TRBV6-3; j_call: TRBJ2-5; d_call: TRBD2; clone_size: many; cdr3_aa: CASTTPRAGPSGTSRWTQYF; cdr3_nt: TGTGCCAGCACCACACCGCGCGCGGGACCTAGCGGGACGTCCCGATGGACCCAGTACTTC
cdr3_length: 15; v_call: TRBV28; j_call: TRBJ1-1; d_call: .; clone_size: many; cdr3_aa: CASRAPGRSNTEAFF; cdr3_nt: TGTGCCAGCAGGGCCCCGGGACGGTCTAACACTGAAGCTTTCTTT